This T cell receptor (beta chain) was captured in a study of cytomegalovirus exposure and HLA in healthy donors (dated by TCRdb to 2017 to 2019). In the study overall: A later analysis indicated that the 90 to 150 validation repertoires were generated on the platform also employed for the 700 or so repertoires of the first cohort. The study aimed to test whether cataloging public T cell receptors could reveal signatures of past pathogen exposure. A separate validation cohort of over a hundred different subjects was used in addition to the roughly 670-subject first cohort. To predict cytomegalovirus infection status, the study combined high-throughput TCR immunosequencing, statistical association of individual TCRs with disease status, and machine learning.

About this clone itself: This clone's antigen is unknown. No base qualities exist here, and no much larger clone lies one base off it.

Donors formed part of the validation cohort, which comprised fewer than 150 subjects and was distinct from the first cohort of several hundred subjects. The library was obtained by the immunoSEQ multiplex PCR assay. The paper's data handling went like this. A statistical classification framework was built to diagnose cytomegalovirus status from the catalog of TCR beta chain sequences. Not all clones reach the TCRdb copy of this immuneACCESS table, which keeps in-frame sequences only. Checked studies attribute under half of the gap to unresolved V genes and leave the rest unexplained. The V and J calls and clone size were taken over from that table, and D and trimming were inferred from the DNA. This sample lists roughly 110,000 clones; less than 90% were detected once. About 1.8% of the sample is in the top ten clones. Paper-wide results and their limitations: It was suggested by the authors that the approach could potentially be generalized to other disease states and immunological phenotypes. A later analysis had no HLA typing for the validation cohort, so co-occurrence there was scored across all 110 or so repertoires. The study gave a list of about 170 TCR beta chains associated with cytomegalovirus. In both the original and validation cohorts, the classifier was reported to diagnose cytomegalovirus status with high specificity and sensitivity. Three of the identified cytomegalovirus-associated TCR beta chains were confirmed in vitro to be specific for cytomegalovirus antigens. Across donors, most TCR sequences were observed very rarely, whereas some public TCRs were present in many individuals. A later analysis found that TCRs clustered in the first cohort also tended to co-occur in the 120 validation repertoires, with 94% of cluster scores above 0.

The sample consisted of PBMCs. The sequence came from a woman between 18 and 30 years old in good health and CMV-seropositive.

At the DNA level, the sequence is TGTGCCAGCAGTTACCCTACAGGGAAAGGGCAGCCCCAGCATTTT. Protein translation: CASSYPTGKGQPQHF. Recombination connected TRBV6-6 to TRBJ1-5; 6 matching bases give a weak D call of TRBD1. The germline V gene (reference sequence) supplies CDR1 MNHNY and CDR2 SVGAGI. From the cysteine through the phenylalanine, the CDR3 covers 15 amino acids. CDR3 DNA only is kept here, 45 bases in frame from base 1. V is pared back by 2 bases and J by 7 bases, with 15 bases lying between the germline termini.